This T cell receptor beta chain was sequenced during a study of shared clonotypes between healthy human individuals (dated by TCRdb to 2020 to 2021). With respect to the entire study: A couple of women and three men aged 18 to 49 years were included in the cohort. For each donor, CD4 naive and CD4 memory were each given three plates, CD8 naive was given two plates, and CD8 memory was given one plate. To estimate repertoire size and how much clonotypes are shared between individuals, the study performed deep sequencing of blood TCR repertoires from about five healthy adults. Libraries were prepared and TCR repertoires were sequenced by different laboratories using diverse techniques, in order to increase sequencing depth and limit assay-specific biases. Leukapheresis yielded between about 0.9 and 9 billion PBMCs per donor. Study-wide conclusions, independent of this receptor: Higher generation probabilities were observed for clonotypes shared by all four sorted-subset donors than for non-shared clonotypes. Based on pairwise subsampling, the degree of clonotype sharing among donors was expected to be affected by sequencing depth. Incomplete sequencing was indicated by rarefaction of sorted-subset datasets, despite the large sequencing depth. Estimated clonotype richness was generally larger for naive than for memory subsets. Only blood was sampled, and tissue TCR repertoires likely differ from those in blood. Because the study included a small number of donors, the genetic and exposure-history diversity represented was limited. Around 5.4% of naive CD4, 3.5% of naive CD8, roughly 2.4% of memory CD4, and about 0.4% of memory CD8 clonotypes were shared across a few donors.

Worth noting for this clone: Its antigen specificity is not known. No much larger clonotype is one base removed from it; base qualities were not supplied. Other DNA sequences of this sample code for an identical CDR3.

The donors were healthy, HIV-negative adults who had no recently reported acute infections or vaccinations. All donors were Caucasian adults living in Nashville, Tennessee, USA. Magnetic negative selection was used to enrich CD4+ T cells, after which naive cells were positively selected on CD45RA and the negative fraction became the memory subset. Blood was collected by leukapheresis, and PBMCs were isolated by Ficoll-Histopaque density gradient centrifugation and then cryopreserved in liquid nitrogen vapor phase. Purity and quantity of every magnetically sorted T cell population were checked by analytical flow cytometry. Genomic DNA was isolated from every sorted fraction and measured by UV absorbance on a Nanodrop 2000c. Using the deep immunoSEQ assay, TCR CDR3 regions were amplified from genomic DNA by multiplex PCR. For each cell subset, the extracted genomic DNA was distributed evenly across all wells of several immunoSEQ 96-well plates, and each plate served as one replicate. For sorted subsets, roughly 200 ng genomic DNA, equal to some 28,000 T cell genomes, was loaded into each replicate PCR. The purified libraries were quantified using a Qubit 3.0 fluorometer, sized with a Bioanalyzer 2100, and then quantified again using the KAPA Library Quantification kit. Each immunoSEQ 96-well plate was sequenced on its own single-read 150-cycle Illumina NextSeq 550 flow cell. Turning to the authors' computational methods: Because the immunoSEQ output held only junctional sequences and lacked quality scores, the filtering could not match the filtering applied to full-length reads. Sequences were annotated with PyIR, a Python wrapper for IgBLAST v1.9, using IMGT germline references to assign V/J genes and CDR3. Reads were filtered out if the reads had weak V/J assignments (E-value above 1e-6), no CDR3, stop codons, out-of-frame junctions, or ambiguous translated residues. V3J clonotypes were defined as sequences sharing the same inferred V gene, J gene, and CDR3 amino acid sequence. The percentage overlap between two repertoires was calculated by dividing the number of shared unique clonotypes by the size of the smaller repertoire. Three approaches were used to assess repertoire richness: RTK rarefaction, the Chao1 estimator, and Recon v2.1 estimates of unobserved clonotypes. Generation probabilities for all TCRbeta clonotypes obtained by the gDNA method from a handful of donors were computed using OLGA. TCRdb retrieved this table from immuneACCESS and kept in-frame rearrangements only. Not all clones are present; in checked studies, unresolved V genes account for under half, and no reason is known for the remainder. V and J calls plus clone size are reproduced from that table; the DNA served to infer D and trimming. This sample has 1.4 million or so clones in its table, and just under 99% of those were observed once. Together, the top ten hold roughly 0.35% of the sample.

Taken from cysteine to phenylalanine, the CDR3 has 17 residues. Solely the CDR3 DNA is kept, with 51 bases framed from the first base. V is trimmed back by 3 bases and J by 0 bases, and the junction contains 8 bases that no gene match accounts for. CDR1 SGDLS and CDR2 YYNGEE were looked up in the germline V gene. Sequencing was done on a sample of naive CD4+ T cells sorted from blood. Reading the label with the study, this specimen's cell subset or site is: CD45RA+ positively selected. The chain is made from TRBV9 and TRBJ1-3; 8 bases in the middle match TRBD1. This sequence originates from a man aged 25-45 years in good health. Here the CDR3 is given as CASSGPPDRVSGNTIYF. The bases read TGTGCCAGCAGCGGACCCCCGGACAGGGTCTCTGGAAACACCATATATTTT.